This TCR beta chain was found in a study of technical replicates of blood from several donors. Assay used: immunoSEQ multiplex PCR; TCRdb lists only in-frame clones, some missing. The sample shows about 68,000 clones, about 97% of them seen only once. Per germline, CDR1 MDHEN and CDR2 SYDVKM. The V gene lost 6 bases and the J gene lost 6 bases, with 12 bases spanning the gap. This CDR3 has 12 amino acids. The V gene is TRBV28, the J gene TRBJ2-7; perhaps TRBD2 as D (6 bases). The receptor's source is a human donor in good health. Sequences were obtained from T cells isolated from PBMCs. The CDR3 sequence is CASSPLASEQYF. Here the CDR3 DNA reads TGTGCCAGCAGCCCCCTAGCGAGCGAGCAGTACTTC.